This T cell receptor (beta chain) stems from a study of T cell changes during pregnancy in multiple sclerosis. With 5 bases removed from V and 8 bases from J, the gap between germline ends came to 6 bases. This CDR3 is built from 11 residues. Germline V gene sequence: CDR1 MNHEY, CDR2 SVGAGI. Repertoires were generated with immunoSEQ multiplex PCR, while TCRdb's copy carries only in-frame clones and drops some. The data hold fewer than 70,000 clones, with about 90% observed a single time. The sample here was peripheral blood, taken in the second trimester of pregnancy. The chain recombines TRBV6-5 with TRBJ1-4, with D maybe TRBD1 (5 bases). The sequence was collected from a female donor in good health, enrolled as a control in a pregnancy study. The CDR3 loop reads CASSQGEKLFF. The CDR3 coding sequence is TGTGCCAGCAGTCAGGGAGAAAAACTGTTTTTT.